The 17 T cell receptor beta chains below were found in one sample sequenced in a study of shared T cell receptors in the human thymus. Assay used: immunoSEQ multiplex PCR; TCRdb lists only in-frame clones, some missing. Of some 400,000 clones detected, around 93% appear once; the ten largest clones hold around 0.019%. The sequenced sample was thymocytes. These receptors were obtained from a human donor.

This clone was picked up one time. V usage is TRBV15 and J usage is TRBJ1-4; D is unclear. The germline CDR1 and CDR2 sequences are LNHNV and YYDKDF (reference sequence). The CDR3 length is 17 residues. The V end was cut by 1 base, the J end by 0 bases, with 12 bases between. The CDR3 reads CATSRVTERTTNEKLFF. The CDR3 DNA reads TGTGCCACCAGCAGAGTAACTGAAAGAACAACTAATGAAAAACTGTTTTTT.

The gene calls are TRBV5-1 and TRBJ2-5; TRBD1 matches at 8 bases. Germline assignment: CDR1 SGHRS and CDR2 YFSETQ. V shed 2 bases, J shed 1 base, and the junction held 4 bases outside the gene matches. CDR3 length equals 15 residues. This CDR3 reads CASSLSDRGQETQYF. The CDR3 bases are TGCGCCAGCAGCTTAAGCGACAGGGGCCAAGAGACCCAGTACTTC.

This sequence joins TRBV11-2 and TRBJ2-3; perhaps TRBD2 as D (5 bases). Germline V gene data show CDR1 as SGHAT and CDR2 as FQNNGV. Trimming left V 4 bases short and J 1 base short, with 18 bases between. The CDR3 loop spans 17 amino acids. The CDR3 protein is CASSSTTLSGRTDTQYF. CDR3 bases: TGTGCCAGCAGCTCAACGACGTTGAGCGGTCGCACAGATACGCAGTATTTT. The complete variable domain, with remaining parts taken from reference TRBV11-2 and TRBJ2-3, reads EAGVAQSPRYKIIEKRQSVAFWCNPISGHATLYWYQQILGQGPKLLIQFQNNGVVDDSQLPKDRFSAERLKGVDSTLKIQPAKLEDSAVYLCASSSTTLSGRTDTQYFGPGTRLTVL.

The sample holds a few counts of this clone. The rearrangement links TRBV4-2 to TRBJ1-1, with D perhaps matching TRBD1 (6 bases). Trimming took 4 bases from V and 0 from J, leaving 9 bases between them. CDR1 LGHNA and CDR2 YNFKEQ come from the germline V gene. This CDR3 region has 14 residues. The CDR3 spells CASSLQGMNTEAFF. The CDR3 DNA reads TGTGCCAGCAGCCTCCAGGGGATGAACACTGAAGCTTTCTTT.

This clone turned up a few times. V usage is TRBV1 and J usage is TRBJ2-3; the table gives TRBD2 as D, unverified against the DNA. TRBV1 is a pseudogene. The CDR3 consists of 18 residues. The CDR3 region is CTSTGRLSGRTSTDTQYF. CDR3 bases: TGCACCAGCACCGGGAGACTTAGCGGGAGAACTAGCACAGATACGCAGTATTTT.

This chain links TRBV12-5 with TRBJ1-2; D remains unclear. The CDR3 contains 12 residues. Trimming cost V 5 bases and J 3 bases, with 7 bases left between them. Germline CDR1 LGHNT, CDR2 FRNRAP. In DNA form, the CDR3 reads TGTGCTAGTGGTAATAGGGACTATGGCTACACCTTC. Its protein product is CASGNRDYGYTF. Full variable domain (outside the CDR3, taken from reference TRBV12-5 and TRBJ1-2): DARVTQTPRHKVTEMGQEVTMRCQPILGHNTVFWYRQTMMQGLELLAYFRNRAPLDDSGMPKDRFSAEMPDATLATLKIQPSEPRDSAVYFCASGNRDYGYTFGSGTRLTVV.

The chain combines TRBV7-6 with TRBJ1-1, with unresolved D. The CDR3 has 14 amino acids. V was clipped by 5 bases and J by 3 bases, with 13 bases between them. The germline V gene has CDR1 SGHVS and CDR2 FNYEAQ. The CDR3 sequence is CASSLTFSYTEAFF. In DNA form, the CDR3 reads TGTGCCAGCAGCCTAACTTTTTCCTACACTGAAGCTTTCTTT.

The chain uses TRBV11-2 and TRBJ1-1; the D gene is possibly TRBD1 (6 bases). V was clipped by 6 bases and J by 3 bases, with 14 bases between them. The germline V gene has CDR1 SGHAT and CDR2 FQNNGV. The CDR3 is made up of 14 amino acids. The DNA of the CDR3 is TGTGCCAGCAGACCCCCAGGGGAGGACACTGAAGCTTTCTTT. This translates into CASRPPGEDTEAFF.

V usage is TRBV15 and J usage is TRBJ2-7, with a weak D call TRBD1 (6 bases). The CDR3 extends over 14 amino acids. The germline V gene encodes CDR1 LNHNV and CDR2 YYDKDF (reference sequence). V was shortened by 1 base and J by 3 bases, with 10 bases between the two germline ends. The chain's CDR3 is CATSRGTVIYEQYF. Here the CDR3 DNA reads TGTGCCACCAGCAGAGGGACAGTAATCTACGAGCAGTACTTC.

In this sample, this clone turned up once. The rearrangement joins TRBV28 to TRBJ2-3; 10 nucleotides align to TRBD2. The CDR3 is 14 residues long. CDR1 MDHEN and CDR2 SYDVKM come from the germline V gene. V dropped 4 bases and J dropped 4; count of bases not matched to a gene: 2. The CDR3 coding sequence is TGTGCCAGCAGTTCCGGACTAGCGGCAGATACGCAGTATTTT. This codes for CASSSGLAADTQYF.

The J gene is TRBJ2-1, the V gene TRBV11-3; TRBD1 might be the D (6 bases). Germline assignment: CDR1 SGHNT and CDR2 YENEEA. V lost 5 bases and J 5 bases, leaving 16 bases between the germline ends. The CDR3 loop spans 15 amino acids. The CDR3 nucleotides are TGTGCCAGCAGCCTTCAGGGGACGCTTAACAATGAGCAGTTCTTC. Amino acid sequence: CASSLQGTLNNEQFF.

The chain carries TRBV5-4 and TRBJ1-2; no reliable D call. Germline values: CDR1 SGHNT, CDR2 YYREEE (reference sequence). V was trimmed by 1 base and J by 0 bases, leaving 10 bases between them. The CDR3 is 15 amino acids. CDR3 amino acids: CASSLRHRTNYGYTF. CDR3 bases: TGTGCCAGCAGCTTGAGACACCGAACTAACTATGGCTACACCTTC. Complete variable domain (other parts from reference TRBV5-4 and TRBJ1-2): ETGVTQSPTHLIKTRGQQVTLRCSSQSGHNTVSWYQQALGQGPQFIFQYYREEENGRGNFPPRFSGLQFPNYSSELNVNALELDDSALYLCASSLRHRTNYGYTFGSGTRLTVV.

The CDR3 coding sequence is TGTGCCAGCAGTTTAACGCTAGCGGGAGGGCCGGGAACCCAGTACTTC. The encoded protein is CASSLTLAGGPGTQYF. The chain is built from TRBV28 and TRBJ2-5, with 12 nucleotides matching TRBD2. CDR1 is MDHEN and CDR2 is SYDVKM in the germline V gene. V was pared by 2 bases and J by 8 bases, with 9 bases of the junction left unmatched. The CDR3 covers 16 residues.

J is TRBJ2-1 and V is TRBV6-8; 10 bases map to TRBD2. The V gene's germline CDR1 is MNHGY and CDR2 SAAAGT. V dropped 0 bases and J dropped 8; count of bases not matched to a gene: 13. This CDR3 is 18 amino acids long. The CDR3 is CASSYSVEREGLGDEQFF. The CDR3 coding sequence is TGTGCCAGCAGTTACTCCGTTGAGCGGGAGGGCCTAGGCGATGAGCAGTTCTTC.

The chain is built from TRBV4-1 and TRBJ2-1; 9 bases fit TRBD2. The CDR3 runs to 17 residues. Germline V gene data show CDR1 as MGHRA and CDR2 as YSYEKL. J lost 1 base, V lost 0 bases, and 4 bases had no gene match. The CDR3 sequence is CASSQDAGGVSYNEQFF. For the CDR3, the DNA is TGCGCCAGCAGCCAAGATGCGGGGGGGGTATCCTACAATGAGCAGTTCTTC.

The gene calls are TRBV18 and TRBJ2-1, with D maybe TRBD2 (5 bases). The CDR3 is 13 amino acids. V was shortened by 4 bases and J by 3 bases, with 7 bases between the two germline ends. Looked up from germline, CDR1 is KGHSH and CDR2 is LQKENI. CDR3 DNA sequence: TGTGCCAGCTCACTCCGGGACTACAATGAGCAGTTCTTC. Protein sequence: CASSLRDYNEQFF. The full variable domain, completed using reference TRBV18 and TRBJ2-1, is NAGVMQNPRHLVRRRGQEARLRCSPMKGHSHVYWYRQLPEEGLKFMVYLQKENIIDESGMPKERFSAEFPKEGPSILRIQQVVRGDSAAYFCASSLRDYNEQFFGPGTRLTVL.

The rearrangement joins TRBV6-1 to TRBJ2-5; the D is unclear. This CDR3 is 10 amino acids long. V lost 3 bases to trimming and J lost 5 bases, with 1 base between them. The V gene's germline CDR1 is MNHNS and CDR2 SASEGT. CDR3 sequence: CASSEETQYF. DNA for the CDR3: TGTGCCAGCAGTGAGGAGACCCAGTACTTC.